Shown below are 5 T cell receptor beta chains from a single sample sequenced in a study of early T cells in non-severe SARS-CoV-2 infection. One entry per CDR3 protein, called by TCRdb with MiXCR from the 5' RACE reads. There are 20,000 to 30,000 distinct CDR3 sequences in the sample; about 4.6% occur only once, and 15% to 17% lies in the top ten. The sequenced sample consisted of whole blood. The receptor set was obtained from an adult who was a healthcare worker with PCR-confirmed SARS-CoV-2 infection or an uninfected control (not recorded which).

The chain links TRBV15 to TRBJ2-2; TRBD2 matches 7 bases. The CDR3 length is 16 residues. The junction had 6 bases not matched to a gene; V was cut back by 0 bases and J by 5 bases. From germline, CDR1 is LNHNV and CDR2 YYDKDF (reference sequence). CDR3 in DNA: TGTGCCACCAGCAGAGAGCGGGAGTCGGGTACCGGGGAGCTGTTTTTT. Translated, it gives CATSRERESGTGELFF.

This clonotype was counted a few times. The chain combines TRBV20-1 with TRBJ2-7; 8 bases are a match to TRBD2. This CDR3 is 15 amino acids long. V was clipped by 0 bases and J by 4 bases; unmatched bases: 8. The germline gives CDR1 DFQATT, CDR2 SNEGSKA (reference sequence). The CDR3 region is CSARDQAGDFYEQYF. CDR3 nucleotides: TGCAGTGCTAGAGATCAAGCGGGAGATTTTTACGAGCAGTACTTC.

This clonotype was counted many times. V is TRBV4-3 and J is TRBJ1-1; unclear D gene. Germline CDR1 is LGHNA and CDR2 is YSLEER. The CDR3 is 13 residues long. Deletions cut 2 bases from V and 4 bases from J, with 8 bases between. CDR3 protein: CASSQKAGTEAFF. The CDR3 DNA reads TGCGCCAGCAGCCAAAAGGCGGGCACTGAAGCTTTCTTT.

This rearrangement joins TRBV6-2 or TRBV6-3 to TRBJ2-7, with D uncertain. The V gene's germline CDR1 is MNHEY and CDR2 SVGEGT. The CDR3 has 13 residues. The V end was cut by 0 bases, the J end by 2 bases, with 5 bases between. CDR3 region: CASSYSPAYEQYF. CDR3 sequence (DNA): TGTGCCAGCAGTTACTCTCCCGCCTACGAGCAGTACTTC.

This sequence joins TRBV7-2 and TRBJ1-6; D is ambiguous. The CDR3 length is 11 residues. Germline CDR1 and CDR2: SGHTA and FQGNSA. V gave up 2 bases and J gave up 9 bases, with 2 bases separating them. The CDR3 DNA sequence: TGTGCCAGCAGCTTAAGTTCACCCCTCCACTTT. This translates into CASSLSSPLHF.